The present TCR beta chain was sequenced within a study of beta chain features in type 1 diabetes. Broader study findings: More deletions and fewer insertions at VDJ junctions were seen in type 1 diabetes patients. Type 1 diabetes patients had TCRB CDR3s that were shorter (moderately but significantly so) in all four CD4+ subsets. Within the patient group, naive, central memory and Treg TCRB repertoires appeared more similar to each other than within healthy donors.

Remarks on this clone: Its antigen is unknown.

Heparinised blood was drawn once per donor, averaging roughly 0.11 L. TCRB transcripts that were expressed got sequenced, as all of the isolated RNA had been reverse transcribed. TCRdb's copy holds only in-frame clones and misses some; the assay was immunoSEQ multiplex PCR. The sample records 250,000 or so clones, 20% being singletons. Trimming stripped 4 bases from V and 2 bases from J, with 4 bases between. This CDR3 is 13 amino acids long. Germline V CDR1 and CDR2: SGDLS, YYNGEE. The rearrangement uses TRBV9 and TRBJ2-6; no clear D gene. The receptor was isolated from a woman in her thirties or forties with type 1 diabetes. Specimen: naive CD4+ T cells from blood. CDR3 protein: CASSLPGANVLTF. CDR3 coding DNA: TGTGCCAGCAGCCTCCCTGGGGCCAACGTCCTGACTTTC. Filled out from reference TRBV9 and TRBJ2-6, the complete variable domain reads DSGVTQTPKHLITATGQRVTLRCSPRSGDLSVYWYQQSLDQGLQFLIQYYNGEERAKGNILERFSAQQFPDLHSELNLSSLELGDSALYFCASSLPGANVLTFGAGSRLTVL.